These 32 T cell receptor beta chains were all obtained from the same sample, sequenced in a study of blood T cell repertoires in COVID-19. Using immunoSEQ multiplex PCR, the repertoire was profiled, and TCRdb retains in-frame clones only, with some absent. The sample holds a few hundred thousand clones, about 91% seen once. Sequences were obtained from PBMCs or T cells enriched from blood (not recorded which). These receptors originate from a woman aged 40 to 50 with acute COVID-19.

CDR3 residues: CASRLGDIQYF. The CDR3 bases are TGTGCCAGCAGACTCGGGGACATTCAGTACTTC. The chain links TRBV6-5 to TRBJ2-4, with D possibly matching TRBD2 (5 bases). V was pared by 6 bases and J by 8 bases, with 8 bases between. The CDR3 is 11 amino acids. Per germline, CDR1 MNHEY and CDR2 SVGAGI.

This rearrangement joins TRBV30 to TRBJ2-3, with 8 bases aligning to TRBD2. J lost 0 bases, V lost 3 bases, and 5 bases had no gene match. The CDR3 is made up of 15 amino acids. From germline, CDR1 is GTSNPN and CDR2 SVGIG (reference sequence). The CDR3 DNA reads as TGTGCCTGGAGCGGGGGGGTTCCTAGCACAGATACGCAGTATTTT. It encodes CAWSGGVPSTDTQYF.

The rearrangement joins TRBV3-1 (or the pseudogene TRBV3-2) to TRBJ1-2; TRBD1 agrees at 9 bases. Germline values: CDR1 LGHDT, CDR2 YNNKEL (reference sequence). The CDR3 has 14 amino acids. With 3 bases clipped from V and 7 bases from J, the junction kept 6 bases outside the gene matches. The CDR3 here is CASSQGTGFRGYTF. CDR3 nucleotides: TGTGCCAGCAGCCAGGGGACAGGGTTCCGTGGCTACACCTTC.

The chain is built from TRBV5-1 and TRBJ2-4; a weak D match, TRBD1 (6 bases). V was clipped by 1 base and J by 8 bases, with 13 bases between them. This CDR3 has 14 residues. Germline V gives CDR1 SGHRS, CDR2 YFSETQ. The CDR3 bases are TGCGCCAGCAGCTTGAATCCAGGGGTGGACATTCAGTACTTC. Residues: CASSLNPGVDIQYF.

The chain has TRBV7-8 and TRBJ1-3; possibly TRBD1 for D (5 bases). V dropped 1 base and J dropped 2 bases, with 9 bases sitting between them. From germline, CDR1 is SGHVS and CDR2 FQNEAQ. CDR3 length: 15 residues. In DNA, the CDR3 is TGTGCCAGCAGCTTAGTGTCCAGGGCTGGAAACACCATATATTTT. Translation: CASSLVSRAGNTIYF.

The DNA for the CDR3 is TGTGCCAGCAGCGCGAGACAGGGAAAGGAGGAGACCCAGTACTTC. Translating gives CASSARQGKEETQYF. The chain carries TRBV9 and TRBJ2-5; 7 bases agree with TRBD1. V lost 3 bases and J lost 5; bases outside the gene matches: 10. From germline, CDR1 is SGDLS and CDR2 YYNGEE. The CDR3 spans 15 residues.

The rearrangement links TRBV4-3 to TRBJ2-2; possible D gene TRBD2, 5 bases. The CDR3 has 15 amino acids. Germline CDR1 is LGHNA and CDR2 is YSLEER. V was trimmed by 1 base and J by 5 bases, leaving 11 bases between them. The CDR3 reads CASSQGKGVTGELFF. The DNA of the CDR3 is TGCGCCAGCAGCCAAGGGAAGGGAGTTACCGGGGAGCTGTTTTTT.

The rearrangement uses TRBV7-2 and TRBJ2-1; 13 nucleotides match TRBD2. The CDR3 is 18 amino acids. Germline-derived CDR1 and CDR2 are SGHTA and FQGNSA. The ends lost 5 bases at V and 2 bases at J; junction bases unmatched: 9. The CDR3 bases are TGTGCCAGCAGCGGAGGACTAGCGGGAGAGGTTGCCTACAATGAGCAGTTCTTC. Protein: CASSGGLAGEVAYNEQFF.

The V call is TRBV5-6, the J call TRBJ1-1; the D gene is possibly TRBD1 (5 bases). V was trimmed by 4 bases and J by 5 bases, leaving 15 bases between them. The germline CDR1 and CDR2 sequences are SGHDT and YYEEEE. The CDR3 covers 14 residues. The CDR3 DNA follows: TGTGCCAGCAGCCGGCTTCCCAGGACAACTGAAGCTTTCTTT. Amino acid sequence: CASSRLPRTTEAFF.

The chain combines TRBV5-1 with TRBJ1-1; no definite D call. The V and J ends lost 1 base and 3 bases respectively, with 10 bases between them. CDR3 size: 14 residues. In germline, CDR1 is SGHRS, CDR2 YFSETQ. CDR3 in amino acids: CASSLIVSDTEAFF. CDR3 DNA: TGCGCCAGCAGCTTGATCGTGTCGGACACTGAAGCTTTCTTT. The whole variable domain, filled in from reference TRBV5-1 and TRBJ1-1, reads KAGVTQTPRYLIKTRGQQVTLSCSPISGHRSVSWYQQTPGQGLQFLFEYFSETQRNKGNFPGRFSGRQFSNSRSEMNVSTLELGDSALYLCASSLIVSDTEAFFGQGTRLTVV.

The rearrangement uses TRBV19 and TRBJ1-2; D is perhaps TRBD1 (5 bases). The CDR3 length is 14 residues. Germline V gene sequence: CDR1 LNHDA, CDR2 SQIVND (reference sequence). V gave up 6 bases and J gave up 6 bases, with 17 bases separating them. CDR3 coding DNA: TGTGCCAGTAGAACGGACATTAAAAGACATGGCTACACCTTC. It is translated as CASRTDIKRHGYTF. The entire variable domain, with the rest obtained from reference TRBV19 and TRBJ1-2, is as follows: DGGITQSPKYLFRKEGQNVTLSCEQNLNHDAMYWYRQDPGQGLRLIYYSQIVNDFQKGDIAEGYSVSREKKESFPLTVTSAQKNPTAFYLCASRTDIKRHGYTFGSGTRLTVV.

The V gene is TRBV4-3, the J gene TRBJ1-1, with TRBD1 matching over 10 bases. Germline CDR1 is LGHNA and CDR2 is YSLEER. V was clipped by 4 bases and J by 0 bases; unmatched bases: 2. This CDR3 has 15 amino acids. The CDR3 DNA follows: TGCGCCAGCAGCCGGGGACAGGGGATGAACACTGAAGCTTTCTTT. Protein sequence: CASSRGQGMNTEAFF.

CDR3 sequence reads: CASRPGGSYRRDTQYF. The CDR3, as DNA: TGTGCCAGCAGACCGGGAGGGAGCTATCGTAGGGATACGCAGTATTTT. The chain uses TRBV27 and TRBJ2-3; the match to TRBD2 covers 8 bases. CDR1 is MNHEY and CDR2 is SMNVEV in the germline V gene (reference sequence). J was trimmed by 6 bases and V by 6 bases; bases with no gene match: 14. The CDR3 sequence is 16 residues long.

This clone is a singleton in its sample. The chain carries TRBV5-1 and TRBJ2-3; possibly TRBD1 for D (6 bases). Germline CDR1 SGHRS, CDR2 YFSETQ. V was pared by 5 bases and J by 4 bases, with 17 bases between. The CDR3 runs to 15 residues. CDR3 sequence: CASSLPAGESDTQYF. The CDR3 bases are TGCGCCAGCAGTCTTCCGGCAGGGGAATCAGATACGCAGTATTTT.

This clone was seen a few times. J is TRBJ1-2 and V is TRBV11-2; a weak D match, TRBD1 (5 bases). The germline V gene encodes CDR1 SGHAT and CDR2 FQNNGV. The V end lost 6 bases, the J end lost 6 bases, and 20 bases lay between the germline ends. The CDR3 extends over 15 amino acids. CDR3 sequence: CASRPLVGRMNGYTF. CDR3 coding DNA: TGTGCCAGCAGACCCCTGGTGGGGCGCATGAATGGCTACACCTTC.

The chain has TRBV7-9 and TRBJ2-2; 8 nucleotides agree with TRBD1. V was clipped by 5 bases and J by 0 bases; unmatched bases: 5. In germline, CDR1 is SEHNR, CDR2 FQNEAQ (reference sequence). This CDR3 contains 16 residues. In DNA form, the CDR3 reads TGTGCCAGCAGCACCTCGGACAGGGCGAACACCGGGGAGCTGTTTTTT. Translating it yields CASSTSDRANTGELFF.

V and J are TRBV24-1 and TRBJ1-1; D is ambiguous. Looked up from germline, CDR1 is KGHDR and CDR2 is SFDVKD. The CDR3 contains 12 residues. Trimming took off 1 base at V and 14 bases at J, with 13 bases between the two ends. DNA for the CDR3: TGTGCCACCAGTGATTTTACGGGTCTAAAATTCTTT. As protein: CATSDFTGLKFF.

As regards this clone: Because it lacks the conserved phenylalanine or tryptophan at the end, this CDR3 is likely a read error. The DNA is omitted, as the CDR3 cannot be located on it reliably, and the CDR3 follows TCRdb's listing. This chain joins TRBV7-9 and TRBJ1-2; the D call of TRBD1 is as the table states it, not checked on the DNA. The CDR3 numbers 13 amino acids, ends counted. CDR1 is SEHNR, CDR2 FQNEAQ, per germline (reference sequence). CDR3 protein: CASSLEVSVTLSI.

Worth noting for this clone: Additional DNA sequences in this sample encode the identical CDR3. The chain has TRBV6-5 and TRBJ1-1; D perhaps matches TRBD1 (6 bases). Germline V gives CDR1 MNHEY, CDR2 SVGAGI. Trimming cost V 2 bases and J 5 bases, with 12 bases left between them. The CDR3 totals 14 residues. CDR3 in amino acids: CASSYLGRGTEAFF. The CDR3, as DNA: TGTGCCAGCAGTTACCTCGGAAGGGGGACTGAAGCTTTCTTT.

The J gene is TRBJ1-1, the V gene TRBV5-4, with 8 bases matching TRBD1. The germline V gene encodes CDR1 SGHNT and CDR2 YYREEE (reference sequence). This CDR3 comprises 15 residues. The ends lost 4 bases at V and 3 bases at J; junction bases unmatched: 8. The CDR3 reads CASSTPGTGDTEAFF. CDR3 nucleotides: TGTGCCAGCAGCACCCCTGGGACAGGAGACACTGAAGCTTTCTTT.

This chain connects TRBV7-8 to TRBJ2-6; a weak D match, TRBD1 (5 bases). CDR1 and CDR2 (germline): SGHVS, FQNEAQ. CDR3 size: 18 residues. The V end lost 1 base, the J end lost 4 bases, and 17 bases lay between the germline ends. The CDR3 DNA sequence: TGTGCCAGCAGCTTAGTTGGGGCATATCTGATAGGGGCCAACGTCCTGACTTTC. Encoded protein: CASSLVGAYLIGANVLTF. Full variable domain (outside the CDR3, taken from reference TRBV7-8 and TRBJ2-6): GAGVSQSPRYKVAKRGQDVALRCDPISGHVSLFWYQQALGQGPEFLTYFQNEAQLDKSGLPSDRFFAERPEGSVSTLKIQRTQQEDSAVYLCASSLVGAYLIGANVLTFGAGSRLTVL.

The chain is built from TRBV27 and TRBJ1-2, with a possible D match to TRBD1 (5 bases). Trimming left V 6 bases short and J 9 bases short, with 20 bases between. The germline V gene has CDR1 MNHEY and CDR2 SMNVEV (reference sequence). The CDR3 is 14 amino acids. In nucleotides, the CDR3 is TGTGCCAGCAGCCTTCGGGCAGGGCAGACTCGCTACACCTTC. Translation gives CASSLRAGQTRYTF.

The chain carries TRBV19 and TRBJ1-3, with D perhaps matching TRBD1 (6 bases). V shed 6 bases and J shed 0 bases, with 9 bases lying between them. The CDR3 is 14 residues long. Per germline, CDR1 LNHDA and CDR2 SQIVND (reference sequence). The CDR3, as DNA: TGTGCCAGTAGGGAGACAGGCTCTGGAAACACCATATATTTT. This codes for CASRETGSGNTIYF.

This chain links TRBV5-4 with TRBJ2-3; TRBD2 aligns across 8 bases. The CDR3 sequence is 14 residues long. CDR1 and CDR2 from the germline V gene are SGHNT and YYREEE (reference sequence). With 6 bases clipped from V and 3 bases from J, the junction kept 6 bases outside the gene matches. CDR3 sequence reads: CASTPRGVTDTQYF. The CDR3 nucleotides are TGTGCCAGCACACCGCGGGGGGTTACAGATACGCAGTATTTT.

This clone was seen a single time. The rearrangement uses TRBV2 and TRBJ1-1; TRBD1 might be the D (5 bases). CDR3 length: 13 amino acids. Germline CDR1 is SNHLY and CDR2 is FYNNEI. Between the trimmed V and J ends, which lost 7 bases and 10 bases, there was a span of 19 bases. As DNA, the CDR3 is TGTGCCAGCATCAAATCAGGGTCAACCCGAGCTTTCTTT. It is translated as CASIKSGSTRAFF.

The chain has TRBV19 and TRBJ1-5, with 8 bases that match TRBD1. Germline V gene sequence: CDR1 LNHDA, CDR2 SQIVND (reference sequence). V lost 1 base to trimming and J lost 4 bases; unmatched junction nucleotides: 6. The CDR3 contains 16 residues. In nucleotides, the CDR3 is TGTGCCAGTAGTATAGGCGGGACAGGTGTTAATCAGCCCCAGCATTTT. Protein product: CASSIGGTGVNQPQHF.

Written as DNA, the CDR3 is TGTGCCAGCAGCTTGGGTCAGGGGTTCTACGAGCAGTACTTC. It codes for CASSLGQGFYEQYF. The chain is built from TRBV11-2 and TRBJ2-7, with D maybe TRBD1 (6 bases). The CDR3 sequence is 14 residues long. The V gene's germline CDR1 is SGHAT and CDR2 FQNNGV. The V end lost 3 bases, the J end lost 3 bases, and 12 bases lay between the germline ends.

This sequence joins TRBV7-8 and TRBJ1-2, with 8 bases that match TRBD1. From germline, CDR1 is SGHVS and CDR2 FQNEAQ. With 5 bases clipped from V and 4 bases from J, the junction kept 9 bases outside the gene matches. The CDR3 is 15 amino acids. This CDR3 reads CASSERQGKIYGYTF. For the CDR3, the DNA is TGTGCCAGCAGCGAGAGACAGGGGAAGATCTATGGCTACACCTTC.

The chain is built from TRBV5-8 and TRBJ2-1; 10 nucleotides line up with TRBD2. Losses at the gene ends were 10 bases for V and 7 bases for J; bases not matched to a gene: 20. The length of the CDR3 is 17 residues. CDR1 SGHTS and CDR2 YDEGEE come from the germline V gene. CDR3 residues: CASPHGASGRQRNEQFF. Here the CDR3 DNA reads TGTGCCTCCCCCCACGGGGCTAGCGGGAGACAAAGGAATGAGCAGTTCTTC.

This clone was counted only a few times. V and J are TRBV13 and TRBJ2-5, with 10 bases matching TRBD1. The length of the CDR3 is 15 residues. V shed 4 bases, J shed 0 bases, and the junction held 2 bases outside the gene matches. In germline, CDR1 is PRHDT, CDR2 FYEKMQ (reference sequence). The CDR3 nucleotides are TGTGCCAGCAGCTCCGGGACAGGGGACCAAGAGACCCAGTACTTC. As protein: CASSSGTGDQETQYF.

The chain has TRBV2 and TRBJ1-2; D is perhaps TRBD1 (5 bases). The germline CDR1 and CDR2 sequences are SNHLY and FYNNEI. The CDR3 totals 11 residues. With 6 bases removed from V and 5 bases from J, the gap between germline ends came to 7 bases. As DNA, the CDR3 is TGTGCCAGCAGCCCAGGGTATGGCTACACCTTC. Its protein product is CASSPGYGYTF.

The chain recombines TRBV7-2 with TRBJ1-4; 7 bases are a match to TRBD1. V trimming: 6 bases; J trimming: 5 bases; junction bases outside the gene matches: 6. The CDR3 length is 14 residues. CDR1 and CDR2 (germline): SGHTA, FQGNSA. For the CDR3, the DNA is TGTGCCAGCAGGCCGGGACAGCCCAATGAAAAACTGTTTTTT. Translating it yields CASRPGQPNEKLFF. Drawing the rest from reference TRBV7-2 and TRBJ1-4, the complete variable domain is GAGVSQSPSNKVTEKGKDVELRCDPISGHTALYWYRQSLGQGLEFLIYFQGNSAPDKSGLPSDRFSAERTGGSVSTLTIQRTQQEDSAVYLCASRPGQPNEKLFFGSGTQLSVL.